This T cell receptor (beta chain) was retrieved from a study of cytomegalovirus exposure and HLA in healthy donors. The primer mix had 60 Vbeta and 13 Jbeta primers. Produced via immunoSEQ multiplex PCR; TCRdb's table is partial and in-frame only. This table has around 94,000 clones, 50% to 70% appearing once. This clone has a single count. The V and J ends lost 4 bases and 0 bases respectively, with 13 bases between them. Looked up from germline, CDR1 is KGHSH and CDR2 is LQKENI. CDR3 length: 16 residues. This TCR was sampled from a human donor in good health. J is TRBJ2-1 and V is TRBV18, with a weak D call TRBD2 (6 bases). The specimen sequenced was PBMCs. The CDR3 nucleotides read TGTGCCAGCTCACGGACTATCCAGAGCTCCTACAATGAGCAGTTCTTC. Its protein is CASSRTIQSSYNEQFF.